The following is a T cell receptor beta chain sequence with its context. Participants were aged roughly 18 to 90 years from some 24 US areas. The sample belongs to a study of blood T cell repertoires in COVID-19. On the study more broadly: The analysed material was cDNA or gDNA that came from T cells, B-cell-depleted T cells, or PBMCs.

Per the original data handling: Estimation of nucleated cell counts relied on the amplification of reference gene primers. Libraries were prepared by immunoSEQ multiplex PCR; TCRdb keeps only in-frame clonotypes and omits some of them. D and trimming were read from the DNA, whereas the V and J calls and clone size are those reported in that table. Of about 470,000 clones in the sample, 87% are singletons; the top ten hold 0.65% to 0.9%. The CDR3 is made up of 14 amino acids. Trimming took 4 bases from V and 1 from J; bases not matched to a gene: 2. Germline assignment: CDR1 KGHSH and CDR2 LQKENI. The TCR originated in a woman under 30 who had recovered from COVID-19. The chain uses TRBV18 and TRBJ1-2, with 8 nucleotides matching TRBD1. The sample taken for sequencing was PBMCs or T cells enriched from blood (not recorded which). As DNA, the CDR3 is TGTGCCAGCTCACGGGACAGGAATAACTATGGCTACACCTTC. Its translation: CASSRDRNNYGYTF. Using reference TRBV18 and TRBJ1-2 for the parts outside the CDR3, the full variable domain is NAGVMQNPRHLVRRRGQEARLRCSPMKGHSHVYWYRQLPEEGLKFMVYLQKENIIDESGMPKERFSAEFPKEGPSILRIQQVVRGDSAAYFCASSRDRNNYGYTFGSGTRLTVV.